The clone carrying this T cell receptor (beta chain) has only one observation. This record comes from a study of blood T cell repertoires in COVID-19. V lost 3 bases and J lost 4; bases outside the gene matches: 7. CDR3 size: 15 residues. Germline CDR1 SGHRS, CDR2 YFSETQ. The table came from immunoSEQ multiplex PCR; TCRdb's copy has only in-frame clones and leaves some out. Of 110,000 to 150,000 clones listed, approximately 80% were seen once; the top ten hold approximately 5.8%. The sample was peripheral blood. The origin of this receptor is a human donor in a cohort sampled during active COVID-19. V and J are TRBV5-1 and TRBJ1-5; 7 bases fit TRBD1. CDR3 sequence reads: CASSSGQDQNQPQHF. Written as DNA, the CDR3 is TGCGCCAGCAGCTCAGGACAGGACCAGAATCAGCCCCAGCATTTT. Together with reference TRBV5-1 and TRBJ1-5, the CDR3 gives the full variable domain: KAGVTQTPRYLIKTRGQQVTLSCSPISGHRSVSWYQQTPGQGLQFLFEYFSETQRNKGNFPGRFSGRQFSNSRSEMNVSTLELGDSALYLCASSSGQDQNQPQHFGDGTRLSIL.